The text below deals with one T cell receptor beta chain. Original processing notes: From reference gene primer amplification, estimates of nucleated cell counts were derived. TCRdb's copy holds only in-frame clones and misses some; the assay was immunoSEQ multiplex PCR. V and J calls plus clone size are reproduced from that table; the DNA served to infer D and trimming. The sample records about 530,000 clones, roughly nine tenths being singletons. Seattle's cohort entered during active infection and was followed longitudinally. The data stem from a study of blood T cell repertoires in COVID-19. Study details: T cells, B-cell-depleted T cells, or PBMCs supplied cDNA or gDNA.

This sequence was found in a woman aged 45-65 years with COVID-19, enrolled during active disease. The specimen sequenced was peripheral blood.

CDR3 coding DNA: TGTGCCAGCTCACAGACAGATAACTATGGCTACACCTTC. Amino acid sequence: CASSQTDNYGYTF. This chain uses TRBV18 with TRBJ1-2; TRBD1 is a possible D gene (5 bases). Trimming left V 4 bases short and J 1 base short, with 7 bases between. This CDR3 spans 13 amino acids. Per germline, CDR1 KGHSH and CDR2 LQKENI. The whole variable domain, filled in from reference TRBV18 and TRBJ1-2, reads NAGVMQNPRHLVRRRGQEARLRCSPMKGHSHVYWYRQLPEEGLKFMVYLQKENIIDESGMPKERFSAEFPKEGPSILRIQQVVRGDSAAYFCASSQTDNYGYTFGSGTRLTVV.